This T cell receptor beta chain was sequenced during a study of T cell clonotyping in hematopoietic cell transplantation. General study results and limits: After transplant, recipient diversity fell while pathologically expanded clonotypes grew through day 180.

Trimming cost V 4 bases and J 7 bases; bases outside gene matches: 7. In germline, CDR1 is SGHRS, CDR2 YFSETQ. This CDR3 has 14 residues. Comment on this clone: Its specificity is unknown.

As to time point: recipient sample about 28 days before transplant, after cytoreduction. The method was immunoSEQ multiplex PCR; TCRdb's version includes in-frame clones alone and lacks a portion of them. The sample carries 20,000 to 30,000 clones, around 84% recorded once. This clonotype was obtained from a woman aged 55-69 years with acute myeloid leukemia. Some clones in this sample may be carry-over from other donors' samples. The source material was peripheral blood mononuclear cells, sampled before stem cell transplant. The chain links TRBV5-1 to TRBJ2-7, with 11 bases fitting TRBD1. The CDR3 DNA reads as TGCGCCAGCAGCCCGGGACAGGGGGTTGAGGAGCAGTACTTC. It codes for CASSPGQGVEEQYF.